One T cell receptor (beta chain) is described in this entry. Its antigen is unknown. The V gene's germline CDR1 is SNHLY and CDR2 FYNNEI. The CDR3 extends over 13 amino acids. A second 7 to 11 cycle PCR used barcoded and J-beta primers. Through a template-switch adaptor with 12 random nucleotides, each cDNA molecule received a tag. TCRdb reanalysed the 5' RACE reads using MiXCR and keeps one entry per CDR3 protein. The sample holds roughly 1.4 million distinct CDR3 sequences, approximately 59% seen once. This sample stems from a study of blood T cells in healthy people across ages. General study points: Unknown donor CMV status possibly confounded expanded clonotype changes.

This chain links TRBV2 with TRBJ2-4; D not certain. The J call may be wrong; the DNA end is better matched by TRBJ2-7. The source material was blood. The receptor was isolated from a man aged 18 to 30 in good health. The CDR3 spells CASGSRFYYEQYF. CDR3 nucleotides: TGTGCCAGCGGGTCCAGATTTTACTACGAGCAGTACTTC.